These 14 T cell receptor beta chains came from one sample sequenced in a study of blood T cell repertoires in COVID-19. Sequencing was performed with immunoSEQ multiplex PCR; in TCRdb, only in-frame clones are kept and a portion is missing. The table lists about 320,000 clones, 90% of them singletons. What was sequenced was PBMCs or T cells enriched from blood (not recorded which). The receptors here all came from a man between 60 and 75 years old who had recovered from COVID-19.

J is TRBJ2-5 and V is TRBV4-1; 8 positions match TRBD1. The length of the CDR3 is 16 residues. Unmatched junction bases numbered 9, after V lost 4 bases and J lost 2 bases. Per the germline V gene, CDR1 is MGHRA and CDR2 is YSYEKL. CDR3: CASSPRQGIEQETQYF. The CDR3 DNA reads TGCGCCAGCAGCCCTCGACAGGGGATCGAGCAAGAGACCCAGTACTTC.

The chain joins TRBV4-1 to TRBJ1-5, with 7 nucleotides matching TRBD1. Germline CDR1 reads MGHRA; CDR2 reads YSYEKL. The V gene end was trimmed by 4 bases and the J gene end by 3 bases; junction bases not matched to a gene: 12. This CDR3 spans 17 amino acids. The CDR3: CASSPPLKGGINQPQHF. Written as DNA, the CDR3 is TGCGCCAGCAGCCCACCCTTAAAAGGGGGCATCAATCAGCCCCAGCATTTT.

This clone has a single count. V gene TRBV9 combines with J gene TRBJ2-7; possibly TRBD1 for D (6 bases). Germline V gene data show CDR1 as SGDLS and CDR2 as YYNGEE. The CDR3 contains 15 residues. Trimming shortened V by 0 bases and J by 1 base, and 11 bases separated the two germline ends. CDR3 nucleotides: TGTGCCAGCAGCGTAGCACCAGGGGTTTCCTACGAGCAGTACTTC. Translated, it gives CASSVAPGVSYEQYF.

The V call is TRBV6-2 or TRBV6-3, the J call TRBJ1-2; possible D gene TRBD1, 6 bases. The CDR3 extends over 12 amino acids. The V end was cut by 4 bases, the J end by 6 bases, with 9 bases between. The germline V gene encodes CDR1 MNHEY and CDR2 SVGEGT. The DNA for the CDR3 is TGTGCCAGCAGTTTCGGACAGAATGGCTACACCTTC. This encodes CASSFGQNGYTF.

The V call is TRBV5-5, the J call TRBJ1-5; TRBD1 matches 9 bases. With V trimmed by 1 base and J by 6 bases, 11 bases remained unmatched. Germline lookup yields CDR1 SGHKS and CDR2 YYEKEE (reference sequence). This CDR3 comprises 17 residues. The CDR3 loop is CASSLNQQGARGQPQHF. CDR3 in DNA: TGTGCCAGCAGCTTGAACCAACAGGGGGCGAGAGGTCAGCCCCAGCATTTT.

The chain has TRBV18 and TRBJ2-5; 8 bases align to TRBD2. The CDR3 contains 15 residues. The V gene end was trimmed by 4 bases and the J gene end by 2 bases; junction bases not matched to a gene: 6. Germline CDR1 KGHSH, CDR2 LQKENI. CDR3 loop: CASSLNGRGQETQYF. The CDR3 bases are TGTGCCAGCTCACTGAACGGGAGGGGGCAAGAGACCCAGTACTTC.

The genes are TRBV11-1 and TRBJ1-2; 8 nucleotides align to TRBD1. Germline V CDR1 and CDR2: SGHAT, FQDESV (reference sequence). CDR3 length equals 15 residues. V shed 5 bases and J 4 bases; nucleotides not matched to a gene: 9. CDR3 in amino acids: CASSPRQGSRYGYTF. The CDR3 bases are TGTGCCAGCAGCCCCAGACAGGGGAGTCGCTATGGCTACACCTTC.

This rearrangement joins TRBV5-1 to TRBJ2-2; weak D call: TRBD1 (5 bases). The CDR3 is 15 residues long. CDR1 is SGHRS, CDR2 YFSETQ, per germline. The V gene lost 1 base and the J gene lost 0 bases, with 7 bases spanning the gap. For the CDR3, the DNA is TGCGCCAGCAGCTTGACGACAGCGAACACCGGGGAGCTGTTTTTT. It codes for CASSLTTANTGELFF.

The CDR3 here is CASSLAGGANYGYTF. In nucleotides, the CDR3 is TGTGCCAGCAGCTTAGCGGGGGGAGCTAACTATGGCTACACCTTC. This chain uses TRBV7-2 with TRBJ1-2; D is perhaps TRBD1 (5 bases). The ends were cut back, 0 bases at V and 0 bases at J, with 8 bases in the middle. The V gene's germline CDR1 is SGHTA and CDR2 FQGNSA. The CDR3 contains 15 residues.

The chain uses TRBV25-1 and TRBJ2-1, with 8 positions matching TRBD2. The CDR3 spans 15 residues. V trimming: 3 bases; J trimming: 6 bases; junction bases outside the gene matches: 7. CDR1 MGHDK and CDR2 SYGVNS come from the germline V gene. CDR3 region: CASSDPPAGGNEQFF. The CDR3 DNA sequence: TGTGCCAGCAGTGACCCCCCGGCGGGGGGCAATGAGCAGTTCTTC.

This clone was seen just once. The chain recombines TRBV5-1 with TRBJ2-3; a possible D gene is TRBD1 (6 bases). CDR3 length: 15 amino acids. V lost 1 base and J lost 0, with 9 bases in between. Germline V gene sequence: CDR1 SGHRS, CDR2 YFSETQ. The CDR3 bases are TGCGCCAGCAGCTTGAACAGGGCTAGCACAGATACGCAGTATTTT. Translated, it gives CASSLNRASTDTQYF.

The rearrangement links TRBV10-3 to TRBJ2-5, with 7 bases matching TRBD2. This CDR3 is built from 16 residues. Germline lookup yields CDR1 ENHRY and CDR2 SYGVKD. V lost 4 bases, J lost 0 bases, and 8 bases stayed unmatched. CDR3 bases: TGTGCCATCAGTGGGGGGGGGTCCGGCTACCAAGAGACCCAGTACTTC. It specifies CAISGGGSGYQETQYF.

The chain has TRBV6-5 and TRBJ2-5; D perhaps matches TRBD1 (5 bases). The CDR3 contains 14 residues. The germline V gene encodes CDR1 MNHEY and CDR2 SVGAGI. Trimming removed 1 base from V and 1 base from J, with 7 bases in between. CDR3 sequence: CASSYWQGQETQYF. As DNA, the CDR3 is TGTGCCAGCAGTTACTGGCAGGGCCAAGAGACCCAGTACTTC.

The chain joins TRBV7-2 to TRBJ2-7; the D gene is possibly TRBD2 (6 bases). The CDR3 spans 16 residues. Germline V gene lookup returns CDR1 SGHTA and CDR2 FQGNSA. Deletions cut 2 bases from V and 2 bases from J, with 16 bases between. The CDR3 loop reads CASSLRVGSGTYEQYF. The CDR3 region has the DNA TGTGCCAGCAGCTTAAGGGTCGGGAGCGGAACCTACGAGCAGTACTTC.